The entry below gives a single T cell receptor beta chain sequence along with its context. Some clones are missing from TCRdb's copy, which holds only in-frame ones; the method was immunoSEQ multiplex PCR. The table lists hundreds of thousands of clones, 86% of them singletons. These data are taken from a study of blood T cell repertoires in COVID-19. The wider study: T cells, B-cell-depleted T cells, or PBMCs supplied cDNA or gDNA.

The germline gives CDR1 SEHNR, CDR2 FQNEAQ (reference sequence). The CDR3 is 16 residues long. V was clipped by 5 bases and J by 2 bases; unmatched bases: 6. Input material: peripheral blood. The receptor comes from a woman aged 25 to 39 with active or convalescent COVID-19. The genes are TRBV7-9 and TRBJ2-3; 11 bases are shared with TRBD2. This CDR3 reads CASSIRLAGYTDTQYF. The CDR3, as DNA: TGTGCCAGCAGCATTCGACTAGCGGGGTACACAGATACGCAGTATTTT.